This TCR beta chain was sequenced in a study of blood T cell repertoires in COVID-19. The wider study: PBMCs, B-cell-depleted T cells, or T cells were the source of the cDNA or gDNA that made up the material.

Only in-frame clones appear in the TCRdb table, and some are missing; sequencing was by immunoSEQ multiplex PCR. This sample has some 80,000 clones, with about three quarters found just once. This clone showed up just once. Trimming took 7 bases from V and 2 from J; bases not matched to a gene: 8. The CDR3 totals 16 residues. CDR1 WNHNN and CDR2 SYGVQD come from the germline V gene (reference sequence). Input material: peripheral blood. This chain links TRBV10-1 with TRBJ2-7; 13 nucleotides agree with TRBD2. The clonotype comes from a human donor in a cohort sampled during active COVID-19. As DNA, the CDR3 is TGCGCCAGCACGACTAGCGGGGGGCCCTATCCCTACGAGCAGTACTTC. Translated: CASTTSGGPYPYEQYF.